This TCR beta chain was sequenced in a study of blood T cells in healthy people across ages. Regarding the study as a whole: Naive and antigen-experienced cells were not separated, limiting conclusive comparison.

With respect to this clonotype: Its antigen is not identified.

Germline V gene sequence: CDR1 SQVTM, CDR2 ANQGSEA. The CDR3 spans 12 residues. V dropped 7 bases and J dropped 8 bases, with 14 bases sitting between them. The authors ran a second PCR of roughly 6 to 12 cycles using a sample-barcoded 5' primer and a J-beta primer mix. One entry per CDR3 protein results from TCRdb running MiXCR on the 5' RACE reads. Of roughly 1.5 million distinct CDR3 sequences listed, roughly 43% are singletons. Sequenced input: blood. The chain links TRBV29-1 to TRBJ1-4; the D is unclear. This TCR was recovered from a woman aged 18-35 years in good health. The CDR3 nucleotides read TGCAGCGCCCGCGGAGCCGGGGAAAAACTGTTTTTT. The encoded protein is CSARGAGEKLFF.